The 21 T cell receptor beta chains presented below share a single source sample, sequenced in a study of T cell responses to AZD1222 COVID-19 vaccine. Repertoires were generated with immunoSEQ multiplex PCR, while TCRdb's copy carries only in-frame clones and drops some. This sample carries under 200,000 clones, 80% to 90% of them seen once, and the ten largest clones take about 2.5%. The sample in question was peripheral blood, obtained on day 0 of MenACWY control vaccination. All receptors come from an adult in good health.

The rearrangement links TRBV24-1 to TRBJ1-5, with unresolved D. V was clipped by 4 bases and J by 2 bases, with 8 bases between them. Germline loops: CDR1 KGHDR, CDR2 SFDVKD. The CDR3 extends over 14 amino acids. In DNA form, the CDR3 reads TGTGCCACCAGTGACCTTATGGGCAATCAGCCCCAGCATTTT. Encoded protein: CATSDLMGNQPQHF.

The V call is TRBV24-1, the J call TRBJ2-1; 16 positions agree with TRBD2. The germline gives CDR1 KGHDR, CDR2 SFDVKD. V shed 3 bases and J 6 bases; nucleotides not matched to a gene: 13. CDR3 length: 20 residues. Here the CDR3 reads CATSDARGLAGGSSGNEQFF. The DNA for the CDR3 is TGTGCCACCAGTGATGCCCGGGGACTAGCGGGAGGGTCTAGTGGCAATGAGCAGTTCTTC.

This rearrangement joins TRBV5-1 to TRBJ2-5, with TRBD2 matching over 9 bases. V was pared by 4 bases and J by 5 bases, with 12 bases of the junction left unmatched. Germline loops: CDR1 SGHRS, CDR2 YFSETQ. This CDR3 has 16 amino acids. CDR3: CASSPSLAGAQETQYF. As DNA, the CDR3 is TGCGCCAGCAGCCCCAGTTTAGCGGGGGCCCAGGAGACCCAGTACTTC.

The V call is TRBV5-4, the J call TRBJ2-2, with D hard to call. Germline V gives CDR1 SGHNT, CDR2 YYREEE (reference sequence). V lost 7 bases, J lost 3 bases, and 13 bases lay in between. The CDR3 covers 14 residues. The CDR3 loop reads CASEPPEYTGELFF. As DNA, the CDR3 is TGTGCCAGCGAACCTCCAGAGTACACCGGGGAGCTGTTTTTT.

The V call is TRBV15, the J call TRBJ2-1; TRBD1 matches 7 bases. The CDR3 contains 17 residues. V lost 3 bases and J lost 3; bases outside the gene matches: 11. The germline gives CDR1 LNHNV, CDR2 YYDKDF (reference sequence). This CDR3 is CATSRIRDRADYNEQFF. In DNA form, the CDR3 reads TGTGCCACCAGCAGGATCCGCGACAGGGCCGACTACAATGAGCAGTTCTTC.

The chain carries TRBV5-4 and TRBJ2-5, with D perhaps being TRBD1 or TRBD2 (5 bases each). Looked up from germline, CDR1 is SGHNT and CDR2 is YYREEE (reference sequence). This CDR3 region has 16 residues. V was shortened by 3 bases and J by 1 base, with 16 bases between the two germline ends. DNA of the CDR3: TGTGCCAGCAGCTCTATCATGGGGGTCCTCCAAGAGACCCAGTACTTC. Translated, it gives CASSSIMGVLQETQYF. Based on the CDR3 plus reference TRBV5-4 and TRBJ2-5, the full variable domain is ETGVTQSPTHLIKTRGQQVTLRCSSQSGHNTVSWYQQALGQGPQFIFQYYREEENGRGNFPPRFSGLQFPNYSSELNVNALELDDSALYLCASSSIMGVLQETQYFGPGTRLLVL.

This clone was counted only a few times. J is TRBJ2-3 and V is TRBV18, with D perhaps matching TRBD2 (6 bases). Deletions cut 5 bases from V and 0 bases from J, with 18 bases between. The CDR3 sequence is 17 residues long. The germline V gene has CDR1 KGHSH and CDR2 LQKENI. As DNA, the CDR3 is TGTGCCAGCTCAAGGGACTTGGGGCGGACTAGCACAGATACGCAGTATTTT. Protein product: CASSRDLGRTSTDTQYF.

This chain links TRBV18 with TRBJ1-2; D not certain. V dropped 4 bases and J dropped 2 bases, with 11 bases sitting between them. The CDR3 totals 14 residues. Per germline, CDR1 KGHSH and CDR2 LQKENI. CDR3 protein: CASSLRTENYGYTF. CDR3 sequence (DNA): TGTGCCAGCTCACTCCGGACCGAGAACTATGGCTACACCTTC.

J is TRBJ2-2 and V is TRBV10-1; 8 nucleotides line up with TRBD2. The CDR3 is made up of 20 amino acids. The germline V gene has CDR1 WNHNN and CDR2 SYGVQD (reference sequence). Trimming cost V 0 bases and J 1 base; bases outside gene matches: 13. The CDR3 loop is CASSESLTGGPDGNTGELFF. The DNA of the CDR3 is TGCGCCAGCAGTGAGTCCCTAACGGGAGGGCCAGACGGGAACACCGGGGAGCTGTTTTTT.

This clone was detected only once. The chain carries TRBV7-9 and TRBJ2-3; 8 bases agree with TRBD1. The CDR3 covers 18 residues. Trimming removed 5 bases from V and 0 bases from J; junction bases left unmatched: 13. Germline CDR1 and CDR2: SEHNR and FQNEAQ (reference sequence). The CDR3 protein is CASSPGTGKSISTDTQYF. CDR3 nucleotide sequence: TGTGCCAGCAGCCCGGGGACAGGAAAGTCTATCAGCACAGATACGCAGTATTTT.

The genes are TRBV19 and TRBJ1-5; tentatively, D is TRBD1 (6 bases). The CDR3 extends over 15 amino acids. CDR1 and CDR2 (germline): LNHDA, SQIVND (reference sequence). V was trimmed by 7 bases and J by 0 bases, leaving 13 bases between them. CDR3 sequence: CASTLDRSSNQPQHF. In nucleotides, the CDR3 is TGTGCCAGTACCCTGGACAGAAGTAGCAATCAGCCCCAGCATTTT.

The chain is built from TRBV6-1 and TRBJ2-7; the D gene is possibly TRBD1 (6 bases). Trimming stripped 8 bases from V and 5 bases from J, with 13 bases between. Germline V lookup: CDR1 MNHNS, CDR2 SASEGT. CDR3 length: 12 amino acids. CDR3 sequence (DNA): TGTGCCAGCCGGGACATTCAGCACGAGCAGTACTTC. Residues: CASRDIQHEQYF.

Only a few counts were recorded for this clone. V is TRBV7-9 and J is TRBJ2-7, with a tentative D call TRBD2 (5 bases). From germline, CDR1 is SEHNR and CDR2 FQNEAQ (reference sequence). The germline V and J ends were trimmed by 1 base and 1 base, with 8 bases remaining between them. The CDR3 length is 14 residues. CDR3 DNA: TGTGCCAGCAGCTTAGTAGAGGGATCCTACGAGCAGTACTTC. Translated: CASSLVEGSYEQYF.

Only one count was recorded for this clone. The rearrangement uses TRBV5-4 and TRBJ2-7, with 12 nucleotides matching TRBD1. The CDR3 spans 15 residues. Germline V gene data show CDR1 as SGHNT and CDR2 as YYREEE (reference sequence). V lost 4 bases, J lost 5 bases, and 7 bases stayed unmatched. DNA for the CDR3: TGTGCCAGCAGCAGAGACCGGGACAGGGGGCACGAGCAGTACTTC. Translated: CASSRDRDRGHEQYF. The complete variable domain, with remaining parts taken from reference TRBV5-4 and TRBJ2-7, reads ETGVTQSPTHLIKTRGQQVTLRCSSQSGHNTVSWYQQALGQGPQFIFQYYREEENGRGNFPPRFSGLQFPNYSSELNVNALELDDSALYLCASSRDRDRGHEQYFGPGTRLTVT.

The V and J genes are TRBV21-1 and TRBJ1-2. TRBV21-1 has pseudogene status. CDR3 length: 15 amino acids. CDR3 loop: CASSFIYRDGGIYTF. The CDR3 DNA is TGTGCCAGCAGCTTCATATACCGGGACGGGGGAATCTACACCTTC.

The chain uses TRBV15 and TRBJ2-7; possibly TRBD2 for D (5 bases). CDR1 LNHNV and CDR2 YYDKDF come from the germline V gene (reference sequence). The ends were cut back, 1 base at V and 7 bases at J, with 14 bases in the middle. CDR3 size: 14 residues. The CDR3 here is CATSRVGDRLEQYF. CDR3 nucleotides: TGTGCCACCAGCAGAGTGGGAGACCGATTGGAGCAGTACTTC.

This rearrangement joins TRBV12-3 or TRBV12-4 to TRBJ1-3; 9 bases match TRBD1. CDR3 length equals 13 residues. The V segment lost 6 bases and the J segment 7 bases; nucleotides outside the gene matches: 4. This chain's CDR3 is CASSRTGENTIYF. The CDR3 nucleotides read TGTGCCAGCAGCAGGACAGGGGAGAACACCATATATTTT.

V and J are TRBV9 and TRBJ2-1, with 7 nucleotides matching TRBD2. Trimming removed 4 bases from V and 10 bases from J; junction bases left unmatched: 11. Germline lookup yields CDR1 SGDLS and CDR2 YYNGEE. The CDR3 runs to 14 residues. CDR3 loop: CASSTLGRASEQFF. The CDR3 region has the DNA TGTGCCAGCAGCACCCTTGGGAGGGCGAGCGAGCAGTTCTTC. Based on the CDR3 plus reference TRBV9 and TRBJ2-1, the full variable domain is DSGVTQTPKHLITATGQRVTLRCSPRSGDLSVYWYQQSLDQGLQFLIQYYNGEERAKGNILERFSAQQFPDLHSELNLSSLELGDSALYFCASSTLGRASEQFFGPGTRLTVL.

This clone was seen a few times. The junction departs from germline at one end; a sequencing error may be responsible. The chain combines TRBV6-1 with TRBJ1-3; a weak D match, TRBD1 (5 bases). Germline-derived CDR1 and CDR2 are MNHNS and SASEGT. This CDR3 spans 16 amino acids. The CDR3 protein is CASSEAGRVTGNTIYF. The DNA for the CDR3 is TGTGCCAGCAGCGAAGCGGGCAGGGTCACAGGAAACACCATATATTTT.

For the CDR3, the DNA is TGTGCCAGCAGTGAGGACGGGAAGGGCCTTTTTGGGACCCAGTACTTC. Protein: CASSEDGKGLFGTQYF. This rearrangement joins TRBV25-1 to TRBJ2-5; D perhaps matches TRBD2 (5 bases). From germline, CDR1 is MGHDK and CDR2 SYGVNS. The CDR3 contains 16 residues. The V end was cut by 3 bases, the J end by 7 bases, with 21 bases between.

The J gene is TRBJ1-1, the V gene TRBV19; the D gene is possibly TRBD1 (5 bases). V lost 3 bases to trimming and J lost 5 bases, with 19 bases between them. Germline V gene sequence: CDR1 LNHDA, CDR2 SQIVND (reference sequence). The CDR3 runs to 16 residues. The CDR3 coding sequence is TGTGCCAGTAGTATTAGGGGAGGAAAAGATGGGACTGAAGCTTTCTTT. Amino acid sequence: CASSIRGGKDGTEAFF.